The entry below gives a single TCR beta chain sequence along with its context. This CDR3 region has 17 residues. Profiling relied on immunoSEQ multiplex PCR, and the TCRdb table lists in-frame clones only, not all of them. The table records some 500,000 clones, 85% to 90% of them present only once. The data derive from a study of Ad26.COV2.S vaccination and SARS-CoV-2 variants. Regarding treatment: around 19 received Ad26.COV2.S at low or high dose, single or two shots; about 5 received placebo; per-sample allocation not given. The samples date from day 63 after the first vaccine or placebo injection.

The source was peripheral blood, collected in a trial of Ad26.COV2.S vaccine versus placebo. The TCR was taken from a person between 18 and 60 years old who received the Ad26.COV2.S COVID-19 vaccine or a placebo. The V and J genes are TRBV12-2 and TRBJ1-6. TRBV12-2 is an annotated pseudogene. Here the CDR3 DNA reads TGTGCAAGTCGCTCAGCAGGGTCCGGCTCCTATAATTCACCCCTCCACTTT. Protein: CASRSAGSGSYNSPLHF.